A selection of T cell receptor beta chains follows, all from one sample in a study of T-cell reconstitution after alpha-beta-depleted transplantation in children. One entry per CDR3 protein, called by TCRdb with MiXCR from the PCR reads. The repertoire has hundreds of thousands of distinct CDR3 sequences, approximately 13% of them found once; the top ten carry over 5.5%. This material consisted of PBMCs from the stem cell graft donor, taken from the stem cell graft. Receptors originate from a human donor who donated a stem cell graft to a child with combined immunodeficiency. Both conserved end residues are part of each CDR3. The D gene is left open where the match is weak. Clone size is given for some rows only: seen once, a few or many times, or a class if the clone is expanded.

D	V	J	size	CDR3	DNA
-	TRBV12-3/TRBV12-4	TRBJ1-2	-	CASSSQGLNGYTF	TGTGCCAGCAGTTCTCAGGGGCTGAATGGCTACACCTTC
TRBD1	TRBV13	TRBJ2-1	-	CASSLSRQGYNEQFF	TGTGCCAGCAGCTTATCGAGACAGGGCTACAATGAGCAGTTCTTC
-	TRBV7-8	TRBJ1-1	-	CASSLTPGHYGSFF	TGTGCCAGCAGCTTAACCCCTGGGCACTATGGGTCTTTCTTT
-	TRBV5-1	TRBJ2-3	-	CASSPYRDTQYF	TGCGCCAGCAGCCCGTACAGAGATACGCAGTATTTT
-	TRBV30	TRBJ2-1	-	CACRGDNEQFF	TGTGCCTGTAGGGGGGACAATGAGCAGTTCTTC
-	TRBV18	TRBJ2-3	few	CASSPVWGKTDTQYF	TGTGCCAGCTCACCAGTCTGGGGCAAGACAGATACGCAGTATTTT
-	TRBV7-3	TRBJ2-1	few	CASSLTPNSGHFNEQFF	TGTGCCAGCAGCTTAACACCCAATAGCGGCCACTTCAATGAGCAGTTCTTC
-	TRBV19	TRBJ2-7	-	CASSISPGSAYEQYF	TGTGCCAGTAGTATTTCCCCAGGGAGTGCCTACGAGCAGTACTTC
-	TRBV15	TRBJ2-2	-	CATSRDVAGELFF	TGTGCCACCAGCAGAGATGTGGCCGGGGAGCTGTTTTTT
TRBD2	TRBV7-9	TRBJ2-5	-	CASRGLAGVETQYF	TGTGCCAGCAGGGGACTAGCGGGAGTAGAGACCCAGTACTTC
TRBD2	TRBV29-1	TRBJ2-3	few	CSVNSGGATDTQYF	TGCAGCGTAAATAGCGGGGGGGCCACAGATACGCAGTATTTT
-	TRBV5-1	TRBJ2-5	-	CASTKRGRLKETQYF	TGCGCCAGCACTAAACGGGGGAGATTGAAGGAGACCCAGTACTTC
-	TRBV6-1	TRBJ2-7	few	CASRAGQNSYEQYF	TGTGCCAGCAGGGCGGGACAGAACTCCTACGAGCAGTACTTC
TRBD1	TRBV5-1	TRBJ1-1	-	CASSTRQGVTEAFF	TGCGCCAGCAGCACAAGACAGGGAGTAACTGAAGCTTTCTTT
-	TRBV12-3/TRBV12-4	TRBJ2-7	many	CASSFRGAGEQYF	TGTGCCAGCAGTTTCCGGGGGGCCGGCGAGCAGTACTTC
-	TRBV20-1	TRBJ2-1	few	CSAREQDFYNEQFF	TGCAGTGCTAGAGAACAGGACTTCTACAATGAGCAGTTCTTC
-	TRBV4-1	TRBJ1-5	few	CASSQDRGRGLNQPQHF	TGCGCCAGCAGCCAAGATCGGGGCAGGGGTCTCAATCAGCCCCAGCATTTT
-	TRBV7-2	TRBJ1-1	few	CASSSGPRATEAFF	TGTGCCAGCAGCTCGGGACCGAGGGCGACTGAAGCTTTCTTT
-	TRBV14	TRBJ2-7	-	CASSQRPLSSEQYF	TGTGCCAGCAGCCAACGTCCTCTTTCATCCGAGCAGTACTTC
-	TRBV4-3	TRBJ1-1	few	CASSQDRWGANTEAFF	TGCGCCAGCAGCCAAGATCGTTGGGGGGCTAACACTGAAGCTTTCTTT
TRBD1	TRBV7-3	TRBJ1-2	many	CASSLNRAGGPKGYTF	TGTGCCAGCAGCTTAAATCGGGCAGGGGGGCCGAAAGGCTACACCTTC
TRBD2	TRBV5-1	TRBJ2-5	few	CASSSGGTSDETQYF	TGCGCCAGCAGCTCTGGCGGGACTAGCGACGAGACCCAGTACTTC
-	TRBV25-1	TRBJ1-2	few	CASSPAYPLHGYTF	TGTGCCAGCAGCCCGGCCTACCCTCTGCATGGCTACACCTTC
-	TRBV6-5	TRBJ2-7	-	CASRTTSGSTYEQYF	TGTGCCAGCCGTACCACATCCGGGTCAACCTACGAGCAGTACTTC
-	TRBV20-1	TRBJ1-1	-	CSARRGQDTEAFF	TGCAGTGCTAGACGGGGACAAGACACTGAAGCTTTCTTT
-	TRBV24-1	TRBJ2-7	many	CATSDGYEQYF	TGTGCCACCAGTGATGGGTACGAGCAGTACTTC
TRBD1	TRBV12-3/TRBV12-4	TRBJ1-2	-	CASSLTPGQSYGYTF	TGTGCCAGCAGTTTAACCCCGGGACAGAGCTATGGCTACACCTTC
TRBD2	TRBV6-2/TRBV6-3	TRBJ2-4	-	CASSHPRLAGGRSTNIQYF	TGTGCCAGCAGTCACCCGAGACTAGCGGGGGGCCGATCCACAAACATTCAGTACTTC
-	TRBV20-1	TRBJ1-5	many	CSARGGLNQPQHF	TGCAGTGCTAGGGGAGGGCTCAATCAGCCCCAGCATTTT
TRBD1	TRBV6-2/TRBV6-3	TRBJ2-7	few	CASSFDPGQGRYEQYF	TGTGCCAGCAGTTTCGATCCGGGACAGGGAAGATACGAGCAGTACTTC
-	TRBV7-6	TRBJ2-5	many	CASSLGFGETQYF	TGTGCCAGCAGCTTAGGGTTTGGAGAGACCCAGTACTTC
-	TRBV6-2/TRBV6-3	TRBJ2-6	-	CASSYDSGANVLTF	TGTGCCAGCAGTTACGATTCTGGGGCCAACGTCCTGACTTTC
-	TRBV10-3	TRBJ1-5	few	CAISQTDSNQPQHF	TGTGCCATCAGCCAAACGGATAGCAATCAGCCCCAGCATTTT
TRBD2	TRBV29-1	TRBJ2-1	-	CSVTSGGYNEQFF	TGCAGCGTTACTAGCGGGGGGTACAATGAGCAGTTCTTC
TRBD1	TRBV5-1	TRBJ2-3	many	CASSLEGAFADTQYF	TGCGCCAGCAGCTTGGAGGGGGCTTTCGCAGATACGCAGTATTTT
TRBD2	TRBV20-1	TRBJ2-5	-	CSARVLAGVLQETQYF	TGCAGTGCTAGAGTTCTAGCGGGGGTCCTGCAAGAGACCCAGTACTTC
TRBD2	TRBV7-2	TRBJ2-3	-	CAGCRGDYTSTDTQYF	TGTGCCGGATGTAGAGGGGACTACACCAGCACAGATACGCAGTATTTT
-	TRBV5-6	TRBJ2-3	few	CASSLDKGADTQYF	TGTGCCAGCAGCTTGGATAAAGGAGCGGATACGCAGTATTTT